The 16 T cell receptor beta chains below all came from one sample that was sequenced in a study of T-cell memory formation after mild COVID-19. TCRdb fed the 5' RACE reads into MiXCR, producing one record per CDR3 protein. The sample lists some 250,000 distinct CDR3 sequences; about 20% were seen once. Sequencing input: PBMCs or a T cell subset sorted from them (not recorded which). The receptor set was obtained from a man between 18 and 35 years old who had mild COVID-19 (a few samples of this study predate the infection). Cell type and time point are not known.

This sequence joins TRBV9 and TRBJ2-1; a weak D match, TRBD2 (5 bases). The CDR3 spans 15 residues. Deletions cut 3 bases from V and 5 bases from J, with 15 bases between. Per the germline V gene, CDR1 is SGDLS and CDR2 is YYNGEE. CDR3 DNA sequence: TGTGCCAGCAGCGACCTAGCTAACTTCCACAATGAGCAGTTCTTC. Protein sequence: CASSDLANFHNEQFF.

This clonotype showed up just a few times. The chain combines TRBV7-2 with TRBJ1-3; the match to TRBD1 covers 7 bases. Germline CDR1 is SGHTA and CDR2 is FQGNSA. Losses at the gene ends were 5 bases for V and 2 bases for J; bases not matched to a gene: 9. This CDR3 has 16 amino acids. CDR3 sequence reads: CASSPGQFIAGNTIYF. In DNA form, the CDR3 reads TGTGCCAGCAGCCCGGGACAGTTCATAGCTGGAAACACCATATATTTT.

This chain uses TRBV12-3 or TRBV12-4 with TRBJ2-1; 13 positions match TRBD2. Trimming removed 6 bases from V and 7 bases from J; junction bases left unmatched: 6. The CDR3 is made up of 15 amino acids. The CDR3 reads CASSRTSGGRNEQFF. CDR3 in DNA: TGTGCCAGCAGCCGGACTAGCGGGGGCCGAAATGAGCAGTTCTTC.

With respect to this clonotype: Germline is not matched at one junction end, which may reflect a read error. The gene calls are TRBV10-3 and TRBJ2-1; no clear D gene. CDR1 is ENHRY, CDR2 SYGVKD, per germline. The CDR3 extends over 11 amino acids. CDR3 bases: TGTGCCATCAGTCCTAACAATGAGAAGTTCTTC. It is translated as CAISPNNEKFF.

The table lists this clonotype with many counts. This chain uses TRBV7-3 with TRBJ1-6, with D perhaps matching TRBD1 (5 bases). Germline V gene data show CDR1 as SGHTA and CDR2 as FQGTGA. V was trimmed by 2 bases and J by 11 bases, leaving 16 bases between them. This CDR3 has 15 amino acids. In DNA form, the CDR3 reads TGTGCCAGCAGCTTAGTCGGGGGAGAAGGGACACCCCTCCACTTT. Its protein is CASSLVGGEGTPLHF.

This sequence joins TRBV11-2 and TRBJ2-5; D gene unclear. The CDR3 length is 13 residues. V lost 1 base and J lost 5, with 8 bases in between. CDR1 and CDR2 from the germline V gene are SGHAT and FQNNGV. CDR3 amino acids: CASSLAVFETQYF. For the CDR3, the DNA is TGTGCCAGCAGCTTAGCGGTATTCGAGACCCAGTACTTC.

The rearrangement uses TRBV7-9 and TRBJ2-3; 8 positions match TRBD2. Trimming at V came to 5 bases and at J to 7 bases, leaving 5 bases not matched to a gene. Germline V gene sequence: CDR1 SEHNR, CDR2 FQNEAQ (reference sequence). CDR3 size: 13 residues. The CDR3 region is CASSQRTSYTQYF. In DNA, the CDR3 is TGTGCCAGCAGCCAACGGACTAGCTATACGCAGTATTTT. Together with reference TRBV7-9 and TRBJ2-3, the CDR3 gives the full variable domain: DTGVSQNPRHKITKRGQNVTFRCDPISEHNRLYWYRQTLGQGPEFLTYFQNEAQLEKSRLLSDRFSAERPKGSFSTLEIQRTEQGDSAMYLCASSQRTSYTQYFGPGTRLTVL.

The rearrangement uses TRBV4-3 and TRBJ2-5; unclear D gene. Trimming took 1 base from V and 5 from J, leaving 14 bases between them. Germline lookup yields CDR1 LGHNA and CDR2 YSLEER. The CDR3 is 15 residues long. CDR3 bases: TGCGCCAGCAGCCAAGGACCCGGGTTTGGCGAGACCCAGTACTTC. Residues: CASSQGPGFGETQYF.

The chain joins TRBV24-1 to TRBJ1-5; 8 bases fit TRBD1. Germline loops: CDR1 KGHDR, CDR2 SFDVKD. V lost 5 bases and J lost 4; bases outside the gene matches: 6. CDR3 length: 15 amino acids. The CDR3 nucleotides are TGTGCCACCAGTGGCAGGGGGCTCGGAAATCAGCCCCAGCATTTT. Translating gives CATSGRGLGNQPQHF.

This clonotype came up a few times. Written as DNA, the CDR3 is TGCGCCAGCAGCCAGACAGGTCATGGGGCGTTCAAAAACATTCAGTACTTC. This encodes CASSQTGHGAFKNIQYF. The genes are TRBV4-1 and TRBJ2-4; D possibly corresponds to TRBD1 (6 bases). This CDR3 is built from 17 residues. V shed 3 bases and J shed 3 bases, with 18 bases lying between them. CDR1 MGHRA and CDR2 YSYEKL come from the germline V gene.

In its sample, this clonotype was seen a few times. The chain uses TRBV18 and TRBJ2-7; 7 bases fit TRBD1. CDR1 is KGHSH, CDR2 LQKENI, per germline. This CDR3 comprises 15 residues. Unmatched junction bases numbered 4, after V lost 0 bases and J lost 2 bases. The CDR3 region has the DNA TGTGCCAGCTCACCACCGACAGGGACACCCTACGAGCAGTACTTC. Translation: CASSPPTGTPYEQYF.

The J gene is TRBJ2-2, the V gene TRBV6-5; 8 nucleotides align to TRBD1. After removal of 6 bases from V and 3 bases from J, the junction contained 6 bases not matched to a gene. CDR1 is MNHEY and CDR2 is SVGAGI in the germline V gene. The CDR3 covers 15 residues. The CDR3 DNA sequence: TGTGCCAGCAGAAAGAAGGACAGGGACACCGGGGAGCTGTTTTTT. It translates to CASRKKDRDTGELFF.

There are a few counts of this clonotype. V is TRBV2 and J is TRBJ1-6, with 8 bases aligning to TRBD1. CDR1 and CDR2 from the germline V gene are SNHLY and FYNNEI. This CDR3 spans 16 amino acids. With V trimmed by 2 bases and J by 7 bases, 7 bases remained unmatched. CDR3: CASSELATGVNSPLHF. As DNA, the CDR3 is TGTGCCAGCAGTGAATTGGCGACAGGGGTGAATTCACCCCTCCACTTT.

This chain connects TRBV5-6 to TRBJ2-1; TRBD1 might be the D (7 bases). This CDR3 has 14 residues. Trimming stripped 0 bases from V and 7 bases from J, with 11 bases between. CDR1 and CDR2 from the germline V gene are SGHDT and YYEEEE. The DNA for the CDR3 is TGTGCCAGCAGCTTGGTCAGGGGGGAGAATGAGCAGTTCTTC. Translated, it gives CASSLVRGENEQFF.

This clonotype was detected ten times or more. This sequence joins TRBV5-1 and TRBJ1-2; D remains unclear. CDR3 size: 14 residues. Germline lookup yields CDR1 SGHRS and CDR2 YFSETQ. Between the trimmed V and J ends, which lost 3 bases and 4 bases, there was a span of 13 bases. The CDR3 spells CASSSPGFSYGYTF. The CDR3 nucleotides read TGCGCCAGCAGCTCACCCGGATTTTCCTATGGCTACACCTTC.

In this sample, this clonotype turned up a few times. The CDR3 loop is CASSFRIGNIQYF. The CDR3 coding sequence is TGTGCCAGCAGCTTCCGGATAGGAAACATTCAGTACTTC. The chain recombines TRBV7-8 with TRBJ2-4; D is ambiguous. The V gene lost 3 bases and the J gene lost 6 bases, with 9 bases spanning the gap. Looked up from germline, CDR1 is SGHVS and CDR2 is FQNEAQ. This CDR3 is built from 13 residues.